The 17 T cell receptor beta chains below come from one sample, sequenced in a study of cytomegalovirus exposure and HLA in healthy donors. 13 Jbeta primers and 60 Vbeta primers were used for the PCR. Assay: immunoSEQ multiplex PCR; the TCRdb copy retains only in-frame clones and omits some. The sample lists about 130,000 clones; 70% to 80% were seen once. Sequenced input: PBMCs. Source of these receptors: a woman aged 55-70 years in good health and CMV-seropositive.

The chain carries TRBV7-9 and TRBJ2-1; 9 positions agree with TRBD2. V trimming: 4 bases; J trimming: 0 bases; junction bases outside the gene matches: 10. The germline V gene encodes CDR1 SEHNR and CDR2 FQNEAQ (reference sequence). CDR3 length equals 18 residues. The CDR3 reads CASSSSRAGGSSYNEQFF. The DNA for the CDR3 is TGTGCCAGCAGCTCCTCCAGGGCGGGGGGGAGCTCCTACAATGAGCAGTTCTTC.

This clone was observed a few times. This rearrangement joins TRBV19 to TRBJ1-5; 9 bases line up with TRBD1. J lost 4 bases, V lost 5 bases, and 12 bases had no gene match. This CDR3 is built from 17 residues. Germline assignment: CDR1 LNHDA and CDR2 SQIVND (reference sequence). The CDR3 bases are TGTGCCAGTAGTTCCACTCCCGGGACAGGGCCGAATCAGCCCCAGCATTTT. As protein: CASSSTPGTGPNQPQHF.

The rearrangement links TRBV27 to TRBJ1-2; 7 positions agree with TRBD1. The CDR3 has 16 residues. The ends lost 5 bases at V and 2 bases at J; junction bases unmatched: 11. CDR1 MNHEY and CDR2 SMNVEV come from the germline V gene (reference sequence). Here the CDR3 reads CASSTLPFRGNYGYTF. In DNA, the CDR3 is TGTGCCAGCAGTACCTTGCCATTCAGGGGGAACTATGGCTACACCTTC.

The J gene is TRBJ1-1, the V gene TRBV9; D gene ambiguous. CDR3 length: 17 amino acids. Trimming removed 3 bases at V and 0 bases at J, with 18 bases between. The germline V gene has CDR1 SGDLS and CDR2 YYNGEE. Here the CDR3 DNA reads TGTGCCAGCAGCGCCAGGACGGGAACAGAACTGAACACTGAAGCTTTCTTT. This codes for CASSARTGTELNTEAFF.

The V and J genes are TRBV6-6 and TRBJ1-1, with TRBD1 identical over 8 bases. The CDR3 covers 15 residues. The germline V gene encodes CDR1 MNHNY and CDR2 SVGAGI (reference sequence). The trim removed 5 bases at V and 0 bases at J, leaving 5 bases unmatched. The DNA of the CDR3 is TGTGCCAGCAGTGGGGACAGGTTGGTGAACACTGAAGCTTTCTTT. Residues: CASSGDRLVNTEAFF.

This chain links TRBV18 with TRBJ2-4; 7 bases map to TRBD2. CDR1 KGHSH and CDR2 LQKENI come from the germline V gene. The V segment lost 1 base and the J segment 2 bases; nucleotides outside the gene matches: 2. The CDR3 extends over 15 amino acids. CDR3 coding DNA: TGTGCCAGCTCACCACTAGGGACTACCAAAAACATTCAGTACTTC. This sequence encodes CASSPLGTTKNIQYF. The whole variable domain, remainder taken from reference TRBV18 and TRBJ2-4, is NAGVMQNPRHLVRRRGQEARLRCSPMKGHSHVYWYRQLPEEGLKFMVYLQKENIIDESGMPKERFSAEFPKEGPSILRIQQVVRGDSAAYFCASSPLGTTKNIQYFGAGTRLSVL.

The chain employs TRBV5-1 and TRBJ2-5; the D gene is possibly TRBD1 (6 bases). Trimming left V 0 bases short and J 2 bases short, with 14 bases between. Germline V gives CDR1 SGHRS, CDR2 YFSETQ. The CDR3 totals 16 residues. CDR3 residues: CASSLGQVNPQETQYF. CDR3 DNA sequence: TGCGCCAGCAGCTTGGGACAGGTAAATCCTCAAGAGACCCAGTACTTC.

The rearrangement links TRBV6-1 to TRBJ1-1, with D perhaps TRBD1 (5 bases). The germline V gene has CDR1 MNHNS and CDR2 SASEGT. The CDR3 is 14 residues long. V lost 6 bases and J lost 6, with 17 bases in between. The CDR3, as DNA: TGTGCCAGCAGACGCCTGACAGTAACCTCTGAAGCTTTCTTT. This encodes CASRRLTVTSEAFF.

The rearrangement links TRBV5-1 to TRBJ2-2; 7 positions match TRBD1. Germline assignment: CDR1 SGHRS and CDR2 YFSETQ. Trimming took 2 bases from V and 4 from J; bases not matched to a gene: 5. The CDR3 covers 15 residues. CDR3 sequence: CASSFGAGGTGELFF. The CDR3 region has the DNA TGCGCCAGCAGCTTCGGGGCAGGGGGCACCGGGGAGCTGTTTTTT.

This chain joins TRBV7-9 and TRBJ1-3; maybe TRBD1 (5 bases). The V gene's germline CDR1 is SEHNR and CDR2 FQNEAQ (reference sequence). V dropped 11 bases and J dropped 0 bases, with 14 bases sitting between them. This CDR3 contains 14 residues. The CDR3 coding sequence is TGTGCCGGATTGGACACGAGCTCTGGAAACACCATATATTTT. Amino acid sequence: CAGLDTSSGNTIYF. The variable domain in full, with the rest retrieved from reference TRBV7-9 and TRBJ1-3, is DTGVSQNPRHKITKRGQNVTFRCDPISEHNRLYWYRQTLGQGPEFLTYFQNEAQLEKSRLLSDRFSAERPKGSFSTLEIQRTEQGDSAMYLCAGLDTSSGNTIYFGEGSWLTVV.

The chain employs TRBV18 and TRBJ2-5; D might be TRBD2 (5 bases). Trimming left V 0 bases short and J 5 bases short, with 13 bases between. Germline assignment: CDR1 KGHSH and CDR2 LQKENI. The CDR3 loop spans 15 amino acids. The CDR3 sequence: CASSPPSWGAETQYF. CDR3 sequence (DNA): TGTGCCAGCTCACCACCTTCATGGGGAGCGGAGACCCAGTACTTC.

CDR3 in amino acids: CASSLGTDNSPLHF. The CDR3 nucleotides read TGCGCCAGCAGCTTAGGGACAGATAATTCACCCCTCCACTTT. The genes are TRBV5-1 and TRBJ1-6; TRBD1 matches at 7 bases. Per the germline V gene, CDR1 is SGHRS and CDR2 is YFSETQ. The CDR3 has 14 residues. V gave up 2 bases and J gave up 5 bases; unmatched junction bases: 1.

The genes are TRBV6-6 and TRBJ1-2; no definite D call. Trimming cost V 8 bases and J 0 bases, with 16 bases left between them. The CDR3 loop spans 15 amino acids. Germline V lookup: CDR1 MNHNY, CDR2 SVGAGI (reference sequence). The CDR3 DNA is TGTGCCAGCGTTGACGTAGCAGCCACTAACTATGGCTACACCTTC. It yields the protein CASVDVAATNYGYTF.

The V and J genes are TRBV10-1 and TRBJ1-1; the match to TRBD1 covers 7 bases. Germline V gene sequence: CDR1 WNHNN, CDR2 SYGVQD (reference sequence). This CDR3 contains 13 residues. The V segment lost 6 bases and the J segment 7 bases; nucleotides outside the gene matches: 8. CDR3 sequence (DNA): TGCGCCAGCAGGGAGAATTCAGGGGGTGAAGCTTTCTTT. Translation: CASRENSGGEAFF.

The chain uses TRBV19 and TRBJ1-1, with D possibly matching TRBD1 (5 bases). CDR3 length: 19 amino acids. The V gene lost 5 bases and the J gene lost 6 bases, with 31 bases spanning the gap. Germline V gene lookup returns CDR1 LNHDA and CDR2 SQIVND (reference sequence). The CDR3: CASSRHGAGGSGGVAEAFF. In nucleotides, the CDR3 is TGTGCCAGTAGTCGCCACGGCGCTGGGGGGTCCGGGGGGGTGGCTGAAGCTTTCTTT.

This clone was seen once. V is TRBV6-5 and J is TRBJ2-7; 9 positions match TRBD2. CDR3 length equals 16 residues. Trimming took 0 bases from V and 4 from J; bases not matched to a gene: 7. Looked up from germline, CDR1 is MNHEY and CDR2 is SVGAGI. Here the CDR3 reads CASSYSSAGGGYEQYF. In nucleotides, the CDR3 is TGTGCCAGCAGTTACTCGTCAGCGGGGGGCGGATACGAGCAGTACTTC.

The chain combines TRBV7-9 with TRBJ1-1, with D hard to call. The germline gives CDR1 SEHNR, CDR2 FQNEAQ (reference sequence). The V end lost 1 base, the J end lost 3 bases, and 18 bases lay between the germline ends. The CDR3 extends over 17 amino acids. CDR3 amino acids: CASSLEFGSGEDTEAFF. CDR3 DNA sequence: TGTGCCAGCAGCTTAGAATTCGGCAGTGGGGAGGACACTGAAGCTTTCTTT.